This TCR beta chain was captured by sequencing in a study of T cells in localized non-small cell lung cancer. The table came from immunoSEQ multiplex PCR; TCRdb's copy has only in-frame clones and leaves some out. The top ten clones hold more than 6% of a sample with tens of thousands of clones, roughly 86% of them seen once. This clone was seen a single time. The CDR3 loop spans 15 amino acids. Germline CDR1 is KGHSH and CDR2 is LQKENI. Trimming took 8 bases from V and 5 from J; bases not matched to a gene: 9. The rearrangement links TRBV18 to TRBJ2-2, with TRBD1 matching over 9 bases. Sequenced material: peripheral blood, taken before any cancer treatment. This sequence was found in a male donor aged 60 or over with stage I lung adenocarcinoma. CDR3 loop: CASRQGQGGTGELFF. CDR3 DNA: TGTGCCAGCCGCCAGGGACAGGGTGGAACCGGGGAGCTGTTTTTT.